This TCR beta chain was identified during a study of shared clonotypes between healthy human individuals. About the research overall: Three men and a couple of women, aged 18 to 49, were donors. CD8 memory received one plate per donor, CD8 naive two, CD4 memory three and CD4 naive three.

Sequencing used immunoSEQ multiplex PCR; TCRdb keeps in-frame clones, though not all of them. The table lists about 2.5 million clones, roughly 92% of them singletons. Study-wide results and limits: Having only a few donors restricted how much genetic and exposure-history diversity was captured.

V was trimmed by 2 bases and J by 2 bases, leaving 10 bases between them. The germline CDR1 and CDR2 sequences are SGHVS and FNYEAQ. This CDR3 is 16 amino acids long. Concerning this clone: No antigen is known for it.

Material: naive CD4+ T cells from PBMCs. Described subset: CD45RA+ positively selected. This chain links TRBV7-6 with TRBJ2-6; D call uncertain. The source of this sequence is a man aged 18 to 29 in good health. Some clones in this sample may be carry-over from other donors' samples. The chain's CDR3 is CASSLSGHTGANVLTF. CDR3 sequence (DNA): TGTGCCAGCAGCTTAAGTGGTCACACTGGGGCCAACGTCCTGACTTTC.